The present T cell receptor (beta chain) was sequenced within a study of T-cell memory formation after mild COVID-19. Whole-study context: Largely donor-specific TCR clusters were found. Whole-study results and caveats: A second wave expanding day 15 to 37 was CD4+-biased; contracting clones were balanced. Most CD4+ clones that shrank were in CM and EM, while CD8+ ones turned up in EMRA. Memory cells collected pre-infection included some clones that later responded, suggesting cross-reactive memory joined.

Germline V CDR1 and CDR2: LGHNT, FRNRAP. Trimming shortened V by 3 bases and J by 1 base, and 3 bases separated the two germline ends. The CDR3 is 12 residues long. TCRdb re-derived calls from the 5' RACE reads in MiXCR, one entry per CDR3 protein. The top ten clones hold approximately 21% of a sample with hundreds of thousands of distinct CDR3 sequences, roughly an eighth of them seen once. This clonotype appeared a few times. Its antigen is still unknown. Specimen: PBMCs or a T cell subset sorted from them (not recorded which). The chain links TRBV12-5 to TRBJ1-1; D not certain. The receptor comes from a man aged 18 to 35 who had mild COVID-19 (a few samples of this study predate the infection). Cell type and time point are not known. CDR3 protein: CASGFKNTEAFF. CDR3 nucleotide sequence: TGTGCTAGTGGTTTTAAGAACACTGAAGCTTTCTTT.